The 25 T cell receptor beta chains presented below share a single source sample, sequenced in a study of cytomegalovirus exposure and HLA in healthy donors. The primer mix had 60 Vbeta and 13 Jbeta primers. The method was immunoSEQ multiplex PCR; TCRdb's version includes in-frame clones alone and lacks a portion of them. The table records 150,000 to 200,000 clones, more than 70% of them present only once. Source material: PBMCs. The receptors were gathered from a woman aged 40 to 50 in good health and CMV-seropositive.

The chain links TRBV2 to TRBJ2-7; 10 bases fit TRBD1. The V segment lost 3 bases and the J segment 3 bases; nucleotides outside the gene matches: 5. Germline V gene sequence: CDR1 SNHLY, CDR2 FYNNEI. There are 15 residues in the CDR3. The CDR3 DNA follows: TGTGCCAGCAGTGATAGGACAGGGGGAAACTACGAGCAGTACTTC. Protein: CASSDRTGGNYEQYF.

The genes are TRBV2 and TRBJ2-5; weak D call: TRBD1 (6 bases). The germline V gene has CDR1 SNHLY and CDR2 FYNNEI. The CDR3 has 14 amino acids. V dropped 2 bases and J dropped 5 bases, with 12 bases sitting between them. CDR3 in amino acids: CASSELDRLETQYF. The CDR3 bases are TGTGCCAGCAGTGAATTAGACAGGTTGGAGACCCAGTACTTC.

This chain's CDR3 is CASSKLSSGKDNEQFF. CDR3 nucleotides: TGTGCCAGTAGTAAACTCTCTAGCGGGAAGGATAATGAGCAGTTCTTC. The chain links TRBV19 to TRBJ2-1; 9 bases are a match to TRBD2. V lost 4 bases and J lost 7; bases outside the gene matches: 11. Germline CDR1 and CDR2: LNHDA and SQIVND (reference sequence). The CDR3 contains 16 residues.

The chain recombines TRBV6-5 with TRBJ2-1; no clear D. This CDR3 has 13 amino acids. Looked up from germline, CDR1 is MNHEY and CDR2 is SVGAGI. The ends were cut back, 5 bases at V and 6 bases at J, with 11 bases in the middle. In DNA, the CDR3 is TGTGCCAGCAGTGAGAATGGGCCCAATGAGCAGTTCTTC. Encoded protein: CASSENGPNEQFF.

This clone was counted once. The chain uses TRBV28 and TRBJ2-2, with 7 bases identical to TRBD2. The CDR3 runs 19 residues. J was trimmed by 0 bases and V by 3 bases; bases with no gene match: 13. CDR1 and CDR2 from the germline V gene are MDHEN and SYDVKM. CDR3 DNA: TGTGCCAGCAGTTTTGTAGTAGCGGGTATCTTTGCGAACACCGGGGAGCTGTTTTTT. It encodes CASSFVVAGIFANTGELFF.

CDR3 in amino acids: CASSVGGLRGNEQFF. DNA for the CDR3: TGTGCCAGCAGCGTAGGCGGCCTTCGGGGGAATGAGCAGTTCTTC. The chain couples TRBV9 to TRBJ2-1, with D possibly TRBD2 on 6 matching bases. V lost 0 bases and J 7 bases, leaving 14 bases between the germline ends. The CDR3 loop spans 15 amino acids. The germline V gene has CDR1 SGDLS and CDR2 YYNGEE. The complete variable domain, with remaining parts taken from reference TRBV9 and TRBJ2-1, reads DSGVTQTPKHLITATGQRVTLRCSPRSGDLSVYWYQQSLDQGLQFLIQYYNGEERAKGNILERFSAQQFPDLHSELNLSSLELGDSALYFCASSVGGLRGNEQFFGPGTRLTVL.

The V and J genes are TRBV9 and TRBJ2-1; 9 positions agree with TRBD2. The CDR3 length is 16 residues. Germline CDR1 reads SGDLS; CDR2 reads YYNGEE. The V and J ends lost 2 bases and 2 bases, in that order; junction bases with no gene match: 5. CDR3 nucleotide sequence: TGTGCCAGCAGCGTTTCTCTAGCGGGGCCCTACAATGAGCAGTTCTTC. Residues: CASSVSLAGPYNEQFF.

The rearrangement joins TRBV4-2 to TRBJ2-7; D perhaps matches TRBD1 (6 bases). Looked up from germline, CDR1 is LGHNA and CDR2 is YNFKEQ. The V end was cut by 1 base, the J end by 0 bases, with 7 bases between. The CDR3 sequence is 14 residues long. The CDR3 sequence: CASSQGDTSYEQYF. The CDR3 DNA sequence: TGTGCCAGCAGCCAAGGGGACACCTCCTACGAGCAGTACTTC.

This chain links TRBV30 with TRBJ2-5, with 8 bases identical to TRBD2. Germline V gene data show CDR1 as GTSNPN and CDR2 as SVGIG (reference sequence). The CDR3 length is 14 residues. With 0 bases clipped from V and 2 bases from J, the junction kept 2 bases outside the gene matches. The DNA for the CDR3 is TGTGCCTGGAGTGTAGCGGGAGCTCAAGAGACCCAGTACTTC. This sequence encodes CAWSVAGAQETQYF. Drawing the rest from reference TRBV30 and TRBJ2-5, the complete variable domain is SQTIHQWPATLVQPVGSPLSLECTVEGTSNPNLYWYRQAAGRGLQLLFYSVGIGQISSEVPQNLSASRPQDRQFILSSKKLLLSDSGFYLCAWSVAGAQETQYFGPGTRLLVL.

The chain links TRBV6-5 to TRBJ2-1; D might be TRBD2 (6 bases). Trimming took off 0 bases at V and 13 bases at J, with 10 bases between the two ends. CDR3 size: 12 residues. The germline gives CDR1 MNHEY, CDR2 SVGAGI. This chain's CDR3 is CASSYSSGAQFF. The CDR3, as DNA: TGTGCCAGCAGTTACTCCTCGGGAGCCCAGTTCTTC.

The J gene is TRBJ2-1, the V gene TRBV11-2; 7 nucleotides line up with TRBD1. Germline V gene sequence: CDR1 SGHAT, CDR2 FQNNGV. The CDR3 is made up of 15 amino acids. V shed 0 bases, J shed 4 bases, and the junction held 3 bases outside the gene matches. CDR3 amino acids: CASSLEGQTYNEQFF. The DNA of the CDR3 is TGTGCCAGCAGCTTAGAGGGACAGACATACAATGAGCAGTTCTTC.

The rearrangement links TRBV7-2 to TRBJ2-1, with 15 bases that match TRBD2. Germline lookup yields CDR1 SGHTA and CDR2 FQGNSA. The CDR3 extends over 17 amino acids. V lost 5 bases and J lost 6; bases outside the gene matches: 8. CDR3 sequence (DNA): TGTGCCAGCAGCGGCAGGTGGACTAGCGGGAGGGCCAATGAGCAGTTCTTC. This translates into CASSGRWTSGRANEQFF. The full variable domain, completed using reference TRBV7-2 and TRBJ2-1, is GAGVSQSPSNKVTEKGKDVELRCDPISGHTALYWYRQSLGQGLEFLIYFQGNSAPDKSGLPSDRFSAERTGGSVSTLTIQRTQQEDSAVYLCASSGRWTSGRANEQFFGPGTRLTVL.

The chain links TRBV4-1 to TRBJ1-2; 9 bases agree with TRBD1. The J segment lost 4 bases and the V segment lost 3 bases, leaving 6 bases of the junction unmatched. This CDR3 region has 15 residues. The germline V gene encodes CDR1 MGHRA and CDR2 YSYEKL. The CDR3 DNA sequence: TGCGCCAGCAGCCAGACAGGGGGAGTTGGCTATGGCTACACCTTC. This translates into CASSQTGGVGYGYTF.

CDR3 protein: CASSPQTSMGETQYF. As DNA, the CDR3 is TGTGCCAGCAGCCCACAGACTAGCATGGGAGAGACCCAGTACTTC. The V gene is TRBV7-6, the J gene TRBJ2-5, with 7 bases matching TRBD2. Germline-derived CDR1 and CDR2 are SGHVS and FNYEAQ. The CDR3 consists of 15 residues. Trimming cost V 5 bases and J 4 bases; bases outside gene matches: 10.

The count of this clone is one. The rearrangement joins TRBV29-1 to TRBJ2-7, with 10 bases aligning to TRBD2. With 7 bases clipped from V and 7 bases from J, the junction kept 13 bases outside the gene matches. The CDR3 extends over 14 amino acids. Germline CDR1 SQVTM, CDR2 ANQGSEA. CDR3: CSAPPLAGAREQYF. DNA of the CDR3: TGCAGCGCTCCTCCCCTAGCGGGAGCAAGGGAGCAGTACTTC.

V gene TRBV11-2 combines with J gene TRBJ2-1, with 8 bases lining up with TRBD1. CDR1 and CDR2 from the germline V gene are SGHAT and FQNNGV. This CDR3 comprises 15 residues. Trimming took 4 bases from V and 1 from J; bases not matched to a gene: 3. CDR3 in amino acids: CASSSRDRSYNEQFF. The CDR3 nucleotides are TGTGCCAGCAGCTCCCGGGACAGGTCCTACAATGAGCAGTTCTTC.

This clone was seen only once. J is TRBJ2-1 and V is TRBV5-5, with TRBD1 matching 7 bases. After removal of 4 bases from V and 4 bases from J, the junction contained 17 bases not matched to a gene. CDR1 is SGHKS and CDR2 is YYEKEE in the germline V gene (reference sequence). The CDR3 is 18 residues long. The CDR3 loop is CASSRYFGQGVGYNEQFF. The CDR3 region has the DNA TGTGCCAGCAGCCGATACTTCGGGCAGGGGGTAGGTTACAATGAGCAGTTCTTC.

This clone was observed a few times. The genes are TRBV19 and TRBJ1-5; tentative D call: TRBD1 (6 bases). Trimming removed 6 bases from V and 4 bases from J, with 7 bases in between. This CDR3 is built from 12 residues. CDR1 LNHDA and CDR2 SQIVND come from the germline V gene (reference sequence). The chain's CDR3 is CASRQGNQPQHF. The CDR3 region has the DNA TGTGCCAGTAGACAGGGTAATCAGCCCCAGCATTTT.

This clone was seen a few times. This chain links TRBV9 with TRBJ1-3; D is unresolved. The germline CDR1 and CDR2 sequences are SGDLS and YYNGEE. The CDR3 covers 15 residues. V was clipped by 2 bases and J by 2 bases, with 11 bases between them. DNA for the CDR3: TGTGCCAGCAGCGTTAACCGGGTCGCTGGAAACACCATATATTTT. It translates to CASSVNRVAGNTIYF.

V and J are TRBV9 and TRBJ2-1, with TRBD2 as a possible D gene (7 bases). CDR3 length: 16 amino acids. Per germline, CDR1 SGDLS and CDR2 YYNGEE. The ends were cut back, 0 bases at V and 5 bases at J, with 15 bases in the middle. The CDR3 reads CASSVGVGGGDNEQFF. The CDR3 DNA sequence: TGTGCCAGCAGCGTAGGTGTGGGAGGGGGGGACAATGAGCAGTTCTTC.

V and J are TRBV9 and TRBJ2-1; 11 bases are a match to TRBD2. Trimming took 0 bases from V and 8 from J; bases not matched to a gene: 10. Per the germline V gene, CDR1 is SGDLS and CDR2 is YYNGEE. The length of the CDR3 is 17 residues. Written as DNA, the CDR3 is TGTGCCAGCAGCGTAGTAACTAGCGGGAGCCTCGGCGATGAGCAGTTCTTC. This encodes CASSVVTSGSLGDEQFF.

The V gene is TRBV5-1, the J gene TRBJ2-2; 7 bases map to TRBD1. V lost 4 bases and J lost 0; bases outside the gene matches: 9. Germline V gene lookup returns CDR1 SGHRS and CDR2 YFSETQ. The CDR3 contains 17 residues. This CDR3 reads CASSRQPGTANTGELFF. CDR3 sequence (DNA): TGCGCCAGCAGCCGCCAGCCAGGGACAGCGAACACCGGGGAGCTGTTTTTT.

The J gene is TRBJ2-1, the V gene TRBV11-3; 9 bases agree with TRBD1. CDR3 length: 15 amino acids. V lost 4 bases to trimming and J lost 4 bases; unmatched junction nucleotides: 5. The germline gives CDR1 SGHNT, CDR2 YENEEA. The CDR3 reads CASSWDRVQYNEQFF. The CDR3 nucleotides read TGTGCCAGCAGCTGGGACAGGGTTCAATACAATGAGCAGTTCTTC.

J is TRBJ1-5 and V is TRBV28; D not resolved. The CDR3 is made up of 14 amino acids. V was clipped by 6 bases and J by 5 bases, with 14 bases between them. From germline, CDR1 is MDHEN and CDR2 SYDVKM. In DNA form, the CDR3 reads TGTGCCAGCAGGGGCGGGCGGCCCTATCAGCCCCAGCATTTT. Its translation is CASRGGRPYQPQHF.

This chain links TRBV27 with TRBJ2-7, with 10 bases that match TRBD2. Germline CDR1 is MNHEY and CDR2 is SMNVEV (reference sequence). The V and J ends lost 3 bases and 6 bases, in that order; junction bases with no gene match: 5. The CDR3 is made up of 14 amino acids. CDR3 coding DNA: TGTGCCAGCAGTTTGGGGGGACTAGCGACCGAGCAGTACTTC. Residues: CASSLGGLATEQYF.